The sequence of this TCR beta chain was determined in a study of blood T cell repertoires in COVID-19. About the study: Sample material is recorded as cDNA or gDNA derived from T cells, B-cell-depleted T cells, or PBMCs.

Germline V gene lookup returns CDR1 KGHDR and CDR2 SFDVKD. V trimming: 10 bases; J trimming: 7 bases; junction bases outside the gene matches: 10. CDR3 length: 14 residues. Data came from immunoSEQ multiplex PCR; TCRdb stores just in-frame clones and leaves some out. The sample lists roughly 100,000 clones, about 89% occurring once. Sequencing used peripheral blood. The TCR sequence derives from an older woman with acute or convalescent COVID-19. This sequence joins TRBV24-1 and TRBJ2-2; 8 bases are a match to TRBD1. CDR3 bases: TGTGCCACAAAAGGACAGGGTGAGAGCGGGGAGCTGTTTTTT. This gives the protein CATKGQGESGELFF.